This T cell receptor (beta chain) is drawn from a study of cytomegalovirus exposure and HLA in healthy donors. Whole-study context: Earlier findings included about 120 million unique TCR beta sequences obtained from approximately 170 million T cells. Study-level findings and limits: Most observed TCR sequences were rare, whereas some public TCRs were detected in many donors.

60 Vbeta and 13 Jbeta primers were used in PCR. TCRdb keeps only in-frame clones here, not all; method: immunoSEQ multiplex PCR. The table includes around 250,000 clones, around 90% detected once. The table lists this clone with a count of one. Its target is not known. The germline gives CDR1 MNHEY, CDR2 SMNVEV (reference sequence). Trimming cost V 6 bases and J 3 bases; bases outside gene matches: 6. The CDR3 runs 14 residues. The rearrangement uses TRBV27 and TRBJ2-7; 9 nucleotides agree with TRBD2. The clonotype was recovered from a girl aged 2-10 years in good health and CMV-seronegative. The material sequenced was PBMCs. The chain's CDR3 is CASRPSGGYYEQYF. Written as DNA, the CDR3 is TGTGCCAGCAGGCCCAGCGGGGGGTACTACGAGCAGTACTTC.